This T cell receptor (beta chain) originates from a study of blood T cell repertoires in COVID-19. Authors' methods: By means of reference gene primer amplification, nucleated cell counts were estimated. Produced via immunoSEQ multiplex PCR; TCRdb's table is partial and in-frame only. D and trimming were read from the DNA, whereas the V and J calls and clone size are those reported in that table. The sample yields roughly 43,000 clones, about nine tenths seen once. From germline, CDR1 is LNHDA and CDR2 SQIVND (reference sequence). Trimming at V came to 5 bases and at J to 4 bases, leaving 5 bases not matched to a gene. The CDR3 loop spans 15 amino acids.

This TCR derives from a human donor in a cohort sampled during active COVID-19. The chain has TRBV19 and TRBJ2-5; 12 nucleotides match TRBD2. Input material: peripheral blood. The CDR3 sequence: CASSLAGGLSETQYF. In DNA, the CDR3 is TGTGCCAGTAGTCTAGCGGGAGGGTTGTCAGAGACCCAGTACTTC.